This TCR beta chain is from a study of shared clonotypes between healthy human individuals. On the study more broadly: CD4 naive and CD4 memory each took three plates per donor, while CD8 naive took two and CD8 memory one.

Assay used: immunoSEQ multiplex PCR; TCRdb lists only in-frame clones, some missing. This sample yields approximately 840,000 clones, of which just over 95% are seen a single time; about 0.22% belongs to the top ten. V dropped 5 bases and J dropped 4 bases, with 11 bases sitting between them. The CDR3 sequence is 13 residues long. Germline V lookup: CDR1 SGHVS, CDR2 FNYEAQ. Naive-designated CD8 cells lacked CD45RO, were positively enriched for CCR7, and omitted terminally differentiated effector memory CD45RA+ cells. The chain links TRBV7-6 to TRBJ1-2; possible D gene TRBD1, 5 bases. Sequencing input: naive CD8+ T cells sorted from blood. The clonotype originates from a man aged 25-45 years in good health. The CDR3 reads CASSMTESYGYTF. CDR3 in DNA: TGTGCCAGCAGCATGACAGAGAGCTATGGCTACACCTTC.